A selection of T cell receptor beta chains follows, all from one sample in a study of cytomegalovirus exposure and HLA in healthy donors. TCRdb keeps only in-frame clones here, not all; method: immunoSEQ multiplex PCR. Among hundreds of thousands of clones, approximately 78% were seen once, and the ten largest hold about 0.47%. The sequencing sample was made of PBMCs. The receptors here all came from a boy between 10 and 17 years old in good health and CMV-seronegative. The CDR3 runs from the conserved cysteine through the conserved F or W. The order of the fields is V gene, J gene, clone size, CDR3 protein. Size is stated for part of the rows, as once, few or many counts, or as a class when the clone is expanded.

TRBV6-1	TRBJ2-7	NA	CASRIGQGGGYEQYF
TRBV30	TRBJ2-6	NA	CAWQGVGANVLTF
TRBV2	TRBJ2-3	NA	CASKLSGSHTQYF
TRBV27	TRBJ2-7	NA	CASSSALRQGSHEQYF
TRBV27	TRBJ1-1	NA	CASSVLQGNTEAFF
TRBV19	TRBJ1-1	once	CASRPRDYTEAFF
TRBV28	TRBJ2-1	NA	CASSLGLAGAYNEQFF
TRBV7-6	TRBJ2-7	few	CASTPPGLAGGVPPYEQYF
TRBV5-4	TRBJ2-7	NA	CASSLEPGSYEQYF
TRBV6-6	TRBJ1-2	NA	CASSFGALHYGYTF
TRBV30	TRBJ2-5	NA	CAWSRLQETQYF
TRBV18	TRBJ2-7	once	CASSPSLENHYEQYF
TRBV6-1	TRBJ1-1	NA	CASSEVQGYTEAFF
TRBV30	TRBJ2-7	NA	CAWRGQGNYEQYF
TRBV30	TRBJ1-1	NA	CAWSEGGVSIEAFF
TRBV27	TRBJ1-2	NA	CASSLSGNPWVYYGYTF
TRBV2	TRBJ2-7	few	CASSDYYEQYF
TRBV19	TRBJ1-6	NA	CASSFAGQGNSPLHF
TRBV7-9	TRBJ2-7	NA	CASSLARGAREEQYF
TRBV9	TRBJ1-1	NA	CASSNRGDTEAFF
TRBV25-1	TRBJ2-3	few	CASRGRTSTDTQYF
TRBV27	TRBJ1-1	NA	CASTLQGGNTEAFF
TRBV19	TRBJ2-2	NA	CASRGRGDTGELFF
TRBV11-2	TRBJ2-1	NA	CASRRTGTSGNNEQFF
TRBV5-1	NA	NA	CASSLVGDEQYF
TRBV4-1	TRBJ2-1	NA	CASSQDIRAAFYNEQFF